The rows below give T cell receptor beta chains drawn from one sample of a study of blood T cell repertoires in COVID-19. Generated by immunoSEQ multiplex PCR, the TCRdb table keeps only in-frame clones and is missing some. The sample yields some 190,000 clones, 80% seen once. Sequencing input: PBMCs or T cells enriched from blood (not recorded which). The source is a man aged 25-45 years with acute COVID-19. Each CDR3 is given with its conserved first and last residue. Fields, in order: J gene, clone size, D gene, V gene, CDR3 DNA, CDR3 protein. D genes are given only for firm matches. Rows may omit the clone size; those that give it use once, few, many or a size class.

>TRBJ1-5|-|-|TRBV5-1
TGCGCCAGCAGCTACGGACTGCCGGGACAGCCCCAGCATTTT
CASSYGLPGQPQHF
>TRBJ1-6|-|-|TRBV30
TGTGCCTGGAGTGTAAAACTGAGCAATAATTCACCCCTCCACTTT
CAWSVKLSNNSPLHF
>TRBJ2-5|-|TRBD2|TRBV5-1
TGCGCCAGCAGCTCGGGACTAGCGGGGGGGATCGGCCAAGAGACCCAGTACTTC
CASSSGLAGGIGQETQYF
>TRBJ2-5|-|-|TRBV14
TGTGCCAGCAGCCAAGTTGCAGGGCTCCAAGAGACCCAGTACTTC
CASSQVAGLQETQYF
>TRBJ2-7|-|TRBD1|TRBV28
TGTGCCAGCAGTTCCCAGGGGGCGTTGTCCTACGAGCAGTACTTC
CASSSQGALSYEQYF
>TRBJ2-3|-|-|TRBV9
TGTGCCAGCAGCGTGGAGGGGGCGCTAGTAGGAGATACGCAGTATTTT
CASSVEGALVGDTQYF
>TRBJ2-1|-|-|TRBV10-1
TGCGCCAGCAGTGTAGACAACTACAATGAGCAGTTCTTC
CASSVDNYNEQFF
>TRBJ2-4|-|TRBD2|TRBV9
TGTGCCAGCAGCCCAGACCCCCCTAGCGGCCTAGCCAAAAACATTCAGTACTTC
CASSPDPPSGLAKNIQYF
>TRBJ1-2|once|-|TRBV14
TGTGCCAGCAGCCAAGATCGGCAGGCCCTCAGGGGCTACACCTTC
CASSQDRQALRGYTF
>TRBJ2-7|once|TRBD1|TRBV7-9
TGTGCCAGCAGCCCCCCGACAGGGGCTCAATCCTACGAGCAGTACTTC
CASSPPTGAQSYEQYF
>TRBJ1-4|-|-|TRBV9
TGTGCCAGCAGCGTAGTGTTTTTACGGGAAAAACTGTTTTTT
CASSVVFLREKLFF
>TRBJ1-2|-|-|TRBV12-3/TRBV12-4
TGTGCCAGCAGTTTAGGGGGCACGGGCTACACCTTC
CASSLGGTGYTF
>TRBJ1-1|-|-|TRBV7-9
TGTGCCAGCAGACTTGACAGTGGACCGGGAGCTTTCTTT
CASRLDSGPGAFF
>TRBJ1-2|-|TRBD1|TRBV12-3/TRBV12-4
TGTGCCAGCAGTTTCCGGGACAGGGACGGCTACACCTTC
CASSFRDRDGYTF
>TRBJ2-1|-|TRBD2|TRBV12-3/TRBV12-4
TGTGCCAGCGGAGCGGGGGGCGAGTTCTTC
CASGAGGEFF
>TRBJ1-2|-|TRBD1|TRBV12-3/TRBV12-4
TGTGCCAGCAGCGCCGCGCAGGGGGAGAAGCAAACCTTC
CASSAAQGEKQTF
>TRBJ2-1|once|-|TRBV29-1
TGCAGCGTTGAGGGGTGGGCGGGGCCAAACAATGAGCAGTTCTTC
CSVEGWAGPNNEQFF
>TRBJ1-1|-|-|TRBV6-6
TGTGCCAGCAGCCTTCCGGGGGGTAACACTGAAGCTTTCTTT
CASSLPGGNTEAFF
>TRBJ2-1|-|-|TRBV30
TGTGCCTGGAGTGACACCCTAGCGTACAATGAGCAGTTCTTC
CAWSDTLAYNEQFF
>TRBJ2-3|-|-|TRBV4-1
TGCGCCAGCAGCCGTCAGGTCTCACAGGACTACATTCAGGAAGATACGCAGTATTTT
CASSRQVSQDYIQEDTQYF
>TRBJ1-3|few|-|TRBV18
TGTGCCAGCTCACCGGGGCAGAGAAACACCATATATTTT
CASSPGQRNTIYF
>TRBJ2-3|-|TRBD2|TRBV5-1
TGCGCCAGCAGCGGGACTAGGGGGGATACGCAGTATTTT
CASSGTRGDTQYF
>TRBJ1-1|-|-|TRBV13
TGTGCCAGCAGCTTAGTATTACGGGATGAAGCTTTCTTT
CASSLVLRDEAFF
>TRBJ2-2|-|-|TRBV3-1/TRBV3-2
TGTGCCAGCAGCCAAGAACAGACAACAAACACCGGGGAGCTGTTTTTT
CASSQEQTTNTGELFF
>TRBJ2-5|-|TRBD2|TRBV5-1
TGCGCCAGCAGCTTGTTTGGCGGGGGGGCCCGTGAGACCCAGTACTTC
CASSLFGGGARETQYF
>TRBJ1-5|-|TRBD1|TRBV10-3
TGTGCCATCACCGGGACAGAAAATCAGCCCCAGCATTTT
CAITGTENQPQHF
>TRBJ1-2|-|-|TRBV28
TGTGCCACCTCGGACAGCCACTATGGCTACACCTTC
CATSDSHYGYTF
>TRBJ2-1|-|-|TRBV9
TGTGCCAGCAGCGTAGCCGGCAGGGGATCTAATGAGCAGTTCTTC
CASSVAGRGSNEQFF
>TRBJ1-6|-|-|TRBV9
TGTGCCAGCAGCGTAGACATAAATAATTCACCCCTCCACTTT
CASSVDINNSPLHF
>TRBJ2-3|-|-|TRBV11-2
TGTGCCAGCAGCTCGCTGGGAGTAGCGGCGAGCACAGATACGCAGTATTTT
CASSSLGVAASTDTQYF
>TRBJ2-7|-|-|TRBV7-9
TGTGCCAGCAGCTTAGGGGCACAGCTCTCCTACGAGCAGTACTTC
CASSLGAQLSYEQYF
>TRBJ2-2|-|-|TRBV6-2/TRBV6-3
TGTGCCAGCAGTTACGGGGGACTGCCCACCGGGGAGCTGTTTTTT
CASSYGGLPTGELFF
>TRBJ1-2|-|-|TRBV30
TGTGCCTGTAACAGGGATCGCCCCTATGGCTACACCTTC
CACNRDRPYGYTF
>TRBJ1-2|-|-|TRBV19
TGTGCCAGTAGTCCCGACAGGTACTATGGCTACACCTTC
CASSPDRYYGYTF
>TRBJ2-7|-|TRBD2|TRBV12-3/TRBV12-4
TGTGCCAGCACCCTCGGGGGGGGGTTCGAGCAGTACTTC
CASTLGGGFEQYF
>TRBJ2-7|-|TRBD2|TRBV19
TGTGCCAGTAGCCGGAGTAGCGGGGCTTCCTACGAGCAGTACTTC
CASSRSSGASYEQYF
>TRBJ2-2|-|TRBD1|TRBV25-1
TGTGCCAGCAGGCCCCGGGACAGTGGAACCACCGGGGAGCTGTTTTTT
CASRPRDSGTTGELFF
>TRBJ2-7|-|-|TRBV5-6
TGTGCCAGCAGCTCCGTCTTGGCGCGGAGCTCCTACGAGCAGTACTTC
CASSSVLARSSYEQYF
>TRBJ2-1|once|-|TRBV7-3
TGTGCCAGCAGCCCAACAGGGAATGAGCAGTTCTTC
CASSPTGNEQFF
>TRBJ1-5|-|-|TRBV28
TGTGCCAGCAGTTTATCGGGAGTTCTGGATCAGCCCCAGCATTTT
CASSLSGVLDQPQHF
>TRBJ1-2|-|TRBD1|TRBV10-3
TGTGCCATCAGTTCGGGACAGCCTGGGATGGGCTACACCTTC
CAISSGQPGMGYTF
>TRBJ2-5|-|TRBD1|TRBV11-2
TGTGCCAGCAGCCCGACAGGGGGCAGGGAGACCCAGTACTTC
CASSPTGGRETQYF
>TRBJ2-7|-|TRBD1|TRBV19
TGTGCCAGTAGTTTGGGACAGGGAATGGTTGAGCAGTACTTC
CASSLGQGMVEQYF
>TRBJ2-2|few|-|TRBV3-1/TRBV3-2
TGTGCCAGCAGCCAAGTCGCGAACACCGGGGAGCTGTTTTTT
CASSQVANTGELFF
>TRBJ2-5|once|-|TRBV2
TGTGCCAGCATCGGGGACCAAGAGACCCAGTACTTC
CASIGDQETQYF
>TRBJ1-5|-|-|TRBV28
TGTGCCAGCAGTTTACTGGGGGGGGGCAATCAGCCCCAGCATTTT
CASSLLGGGNQPQHF
>TRBJ1-3|-|-|TRBV30
TGTGCCTGGAGTGTGGGGGCCGGCGGGGGAAACACCATATATTTT
CAWSVGAGGGNTIYF
>TRBJ2-3|-|TRBD1|TRBV29-1
TGCAGCGTGGAACAAGCGACAGGGGGGGCAGATACGCAGTATTTT
CSVEQATGGADTQYF
>TRBJ1-1|-|TRBD1|TRBV6-5
TGTGCCAGCAGGCAGGGGGCTCTGAACACTGAAGCTTTCTTT
CASRQGALNTEAFF
>TRBJ1-6|-|TRBD1|TRBV6-5
TGTGCCAGGCCGGGACAGGATAATTCACCCCTCCACTTT
CARPGQDNSPLHF
>TRBJ2-7|-|TRBD1|TRBV27
TGTGCCAGCAGTTTGGGGACAGGCTACTACGAGCAGTACTTC
CASSLGTGYYEQYF
>TRBJ1-2|once|-|TRBV28
TGTGCCAGCACCCCCCCCGGGACACTTATGGGCTACACCTTC
CASTPPGTLMGYTF
>TRBJ1-2|-|-|TRBV28
TGTGCCAGCATGGGGGCAGGGTGGTACTACACCTTC
CASMGAGWYYTF
>TRBJ2-1|-|-|TRBV2
TGTGCCAGCAGTGAAAGGGGAAATGAGCAGTTCTTC
CASSERGNEQFF
>TRBJ1-3|-|-|TRBV9
TGTGCCAGCAGCGCCCCCCTCCGGGGAGGAGTTGGAAACACCATATATTTT
CASSAPLRGGVGNTIYF
>TRBJ2-7|-|-|TRBV19
TGTGCCAGTAGTATCGACAGGAACTCCTACGAGCAGTACTTC
CASSIDRNSYEQYF
>TRBJ1-1|-|-|TRBV27
TGTGCCAGCACGGGGGGCGACGAAGCTTTCTTT
CASTGGDEAFF
>TRBJ2-3|-|-|TRBV6-5
TGTGCCAGCAGGGCCGATAGCACAGATACGCAGTATTTT
CASRADSTDTQYF
>TRBJ2-5|-|-|TRBV29-1
TGCAGCGGAGGAGGGGGCGGGCAAGAGACCCAGTACTTC
CSGGGGGQETQYF
>TRBJ2-3|-|TRBD1|TRBV7-9
TGTGCCAGCAGCTTACTTAACAGGGGGATGGATACGCAGTATTTT
CASSLLNRGMDTQYF